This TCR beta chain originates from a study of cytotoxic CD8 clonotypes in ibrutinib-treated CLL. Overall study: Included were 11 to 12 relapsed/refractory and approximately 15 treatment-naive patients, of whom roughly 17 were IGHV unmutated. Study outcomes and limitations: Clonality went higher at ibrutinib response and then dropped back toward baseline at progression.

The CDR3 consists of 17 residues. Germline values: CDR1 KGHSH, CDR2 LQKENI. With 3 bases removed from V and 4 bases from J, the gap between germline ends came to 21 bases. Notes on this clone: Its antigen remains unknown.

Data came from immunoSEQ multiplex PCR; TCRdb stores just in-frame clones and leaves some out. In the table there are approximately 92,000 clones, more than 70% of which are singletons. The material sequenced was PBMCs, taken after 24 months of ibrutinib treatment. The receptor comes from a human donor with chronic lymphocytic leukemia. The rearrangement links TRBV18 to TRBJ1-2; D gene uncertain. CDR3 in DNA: TGTGCCAGCTCACCCTATTCGGAGACCAAGGGCGTCTATGGCTACACCTTC. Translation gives CASSPYSETKGVYGYTF. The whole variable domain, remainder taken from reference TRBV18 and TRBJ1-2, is NAGVMQNPRHLVRRRGQEARLRCSPMKGHSHVYWYRQLPEEGLKFMVYLQKENIIDESGMPKERFSAEFPKEGPSILRIQQVVRGDSAAYFCASSPYSETKGVYGYTFGSGTRLTVV.